This T cell receptor (beta chain) was observed in a study of T-cell memory formation after mild COVID-19. Study conclusions and caveats: Clones contracting over day 15 to 85 were CD4/CD8 balanced, with later expanders leaning CD4+.

The table lists this clonotype with a few counts. As yet, its antigen is unknown. TCRdb ran MiXCR on the 5' RACE reads and lists one entry per CDR3 protein. The sample lists some 130,000 distinct CDR3 sequences; under 30% were seen once. CDR3 size: 12 residues. Trimming took 6 bases from V and 8 from J, leaving 16 bases between them. Germline V lookup: CDR1 DFQATT, CDR2 SNEGSKA (reference sequence). The TCR was taken from an adult woman who had mild COVID-19 (a few samples of this study predate the infection). Cell type and time point are not known. The specimen sequenced was PBMCs or a T cell subset sorted from them (not recorded which). The rearrangement joins TRBV20-1 to TRBJ1-2, with D unresolved. The CDR3 bases are TGCAGTGCCCACTGGGGAGTAGAGGGCTACACCTTC. Its translation: CSAHWGVEGYTF.